These T cell receptor beta chains were read from a single sample in a study of T cell clones after liver transplantation. Data came from immunoSEQ multiplex PCR; TCRdb stores just in-frame clones and leaves some out. The sample includes about 58,000 clones, roughly 70% seen only once; the top ten take about 2.6%. The sequences come from CD4+ T cells from blood, collected at the approximately 15-month timepoint. These receptors originate from a human patient who received a liver transplant. Some of the T cells may derive from the graft donor. The CDR3 runs from the conserved cysteine through the conserved F or W. The D gene is left open where the match is weak. Size tells how often a clone was seen (once, few, many) or the class of an expanded clone, and some rows leave it out.

J gene: TRBJ1-2; V gene: TRBV28; D gene: TRBD1; clone size: NA; CDR3 DNA: TGTGCCAGCAGGCAGGGGGCCGGTTATGGCTACACCTTC; CDR3 protein: CASRQGAGYGYTF
J gene: TRBJ1-6; V gene: TRBV25-1; D gene: NA; clone size: NA; CDR3 DNA: TGTGCCAGCAGTGAATTCACCGGGAATTCACCCCTCCACTTT; CDR3 protein: CASSEFTGNSPLHF
J gene: TRBJ2-3; V gene: TRBV19; D gene: TRBD2; clone size: NA; CDR3 DNA: TGTGCCAGTAGTATGGCAGGGCTAGCGGGCACAGATACGCAGTATTTT; CDR3 protein: CASSMAGLAGTDTQYF
J gene: TRBJ2-3; V gene: TRBV9; D gene: TRBD1; clone size: NA; CDR3 DNA: TGTGCCAGCAGCAAAATGGGGGGACAGGGTCCTGGAGATACGCAGTATTTT; CDR3 protein: CASSKMGGQGPGDTQYF
J gene: TRBJ1-1; V gene: TRBV9; D gene: TRBD1; clone size: NA; CDR3 DNA: TGTGCCAGCAGCGCTTCTTCAAGGGGGCAGGCGAACACTGAAGCTTTCTTT; CDR3 protein: CASSASSRGQANTEAFF
J gene: TRBJ2-5; V gene: TRBV29-1; D gene: TRBD2; clone size: NA; CDR3 DNA: TGCAGCGCCGTGACTAGCGAACAAGAGACCCAGTACTTC; CDR3 protein: CSAVTSEQETQYF
J gene: TRBJ2-1; V gene: TRBV5-1; D gene: NA; clone size: NA; CDR3 DNA: TGCGCCAGCAGCTTGAATACAAACAATGAGCAGTTCTTC; CDR3 protein: CASSLNTNNEQFF
J gene: TRBJ2-5; V gene: TRBV7-9; D gene: NA; clone size: NA; CDR3 DNA: TGTGCCAGCAGCCCGGGTCGGGTCGCGGAGACCCAGTACTTC; CDR3 protein: CASSPGRVAETQYF
J gene: TRBJ1-2; V gene: TRBV4-2; D gene: TRBD1; clone size: few; CDR3 DNA: TGTGCCAGCAGCCAAGATTTTCAGACAGGGGGCTACCTTGGCTACACCTTC; CDR3 protein: CASSQDFQTGGYLGYTF
J gene: TRBJ1-5; V gene: TRBV19; D gene: TRBD1; clone size: NA; CDR3 DNA: TGTGCCAGTAGTGTAAAATGGACAGGGTCGGTGGGGCAGCCCCAGCATTTT; CDR3 protein: CASSVKWTGSVGQPQHF
J gene: TRBJ2-1; V gene: TRBV7-5; D gene: NA; clone size: once; CDR3 DNA: TGTGTCAGAAACAACTCTCTCAGGGATGAGCAGTTCTTC; CDR3 protein: CVRNNSLRDEQFF
J gene: TRBJ2-1; V gene: TRBV7-9; D gene: NA; clone size: few; CDR3 DNA: TGTGCCAGCAGCCCGTCTATGAGCTCCTACAATGAGCAGTTCTTC; CDR3 protein: CASSPSMSSYNEQFF
J gene: TRBJ2-7; V gene: TRBV7-8; D gene: NA; clone size: NA; CDR3 DNA: TGTGCCAGCAGGTCCACCGACATATGGAGGGGGTACGAGCAGTACTTC; CDR3 protein: CASRSTDIWRGYEQYF
J gene: TRBJ1-2; V gene: TRBV5-4; D gene: NA; clone size: NA; CDR3 DNA: TGTGCCAGCAGCTTGCCTCAGACAGCAAATAAGGATGGCTACACCTTC; CDR3 protein: CASSLPQTANKDGYTF
J gene: TRBJ1-1; V gene: TRBV11-3; D gene: NA; clone size: NA; CDR3 DNA: TGTGCCAGCAGCCCAACAGGGAGCACTGAAGCTTTCTTT; CDR3 protein: CASSPTGSTEAFF
J gene: TRBJ2-6; V gene: TRBV5-1; D gene: TRBD1; clone size: NA; CDR3 DNA: TGCGCCAGCAGCTTGGCGGGACAGGGGGCTGGGGCCAACGTCCTGACTTTC; CDR3 protein: CASSLAGQGAGANVLTF
J gene: TRBJ1-2; V gene: TRBV6-5; D gene: NA; clone size: NA; CDR3 DNA: TGTGCCAGCAGCCACGGAGGGCTGGACACTAGAGGCTACACCTTC; CDR3 protein: CASSHGGLDTRGYTF
J gene: TRBJ2-5; V gene: TRBV7-8; D gene: NA; clone size: NA; CDR3 DNA: TGTGCCAGCAGCCTGGGTGAGGTGGAGACCCAGTACTTC; CDR3 protein: CASSLGEVETQYF
J gene: TRBJ1-5; V gene: TRBV30; D gene: TRBD1; clone size: NA; CDR3 DNA: TGTGCCTGGAGTGTATCCCTCGGGACAGGGGTCAATCAGCCCCAGCATTTT; CDR3 protein: CAWSVSLGTGVNQPQHF
J gene: TRBJ1-6; V gene: TRBV28; D gene: TRBD1; clone size: NA; CDR3 DNA: TGTGCCAGCAGTGTGGGACAGGGGATTAATTCACCCCTCCACTTT; CDR3 protein: CASSVGQGINSPLHF
J gene: TRBJ1-5; V gene: TRBV6-5; D gene: NA; clone size: NA; CDR3 DNA: TGTGCCAGCCGTAGGGGATGGGATCAGCCCCAGCATTTT; CDR3 protein: CASRRGWDQPQHF
J gene: TRBJ1-1; V gene: TRBV28; D gene: TRBD1; clone size: NA; CDR3 DNA: TGTGCCAGCAGCCCCTGGACAGGGGTGAACACTGAAGCTTTCTTT; CDR3 protein: CASSPWTGVNTEAFF
J gene: TRBJ1-5; V gene: TRBV5-8; D gene: NA; clone size: NA; CDR3 DNA: TGTGCCAGCAGCTTAAATGGGGGACCTAGCAATCAGCCCCAGCATTTT; CDR3 protein: CASSLNGGPSNQPQHF
J gene: TRBJ2-4; V gene: TRBV18; D gene: NA; clone size: once; CDR3 DNA: TGTGCCAGCTCACCTGGGGATCCAGGGGTTTTAAACATTCAGTACTTC; CDR3 protein: CASSPGDPGVLNIQYF
J gene: TRBJ2-3; V gene: TRBV6-5; D gene: NA; clone size: once; CDR3 DNA: TGTGCCAGCACCTTTACAGATACGCAGTATTTT; CDR3 protein: CASTFTDTQYF
J gene: TRBJ2-7; V gene: TRBV23-1; D gene: TRBD1; clone size: NA; CDR3 DNA: TGCGCCAGCAGTCAAACCCAACAGACCGGGACAGGGACCTACGAGCAGTACTTC; CDR3 protein: CASSQTQQTGTGTYEQYF
J gene: TRBJ2-7; V gene: TRBV5-1; D gene: NA; clone size: NA; CDR3 DNA: TGCGCCAGCAGTACGGGGCAAGACTACGAGCAGTACTTC; CDR3 protein: CASSTGQDYEQYF
J gene: TRBJ2-1; V gene: TRBV11-2; D gene: TRBD2; clone size: once; CDR3 DNA: TGTGCCAGCAGCTTAGGGACTAGCGGGGGGGATGAGCAGTTCTTC; CDR3 protein: CASSLGTSGGDEQFF
J gene: TRBJ1-1; V gene: TRBV15; D gene: NA; clone size: NA; CDR3 DNA: TGTGCCACCAGCACCGGAGGGGGTTTCGGTCAAGCTTTCTTT; CDR3 protein: CATSTGGGFGQAFF
J gene: TRBJ1-2; V gene: TRBV28; D gene: TRBD1; clone size: once; CDR3 DNA: TGTGCCAGCAGCCCGGGACAGGGGAGTTTCTATGGCTACACCTTC; CDR3 protein: CASSPGQGSFYGYTF
J gene: TRBJ1-2; V gene: TRBV19; D gene: TRBD1; clone size: NA; CDR3 DNA: TGTGCCAGTAGCCAAACAGGGGACTATGGCTACACCTTC; CDR3 protein: CASSQTGDYGYTF
J gene: TRBJ2-5; V gene: TRBV6-5; D gene: NA; clone size: NA; CDR3 DNA: TGTGCCAGCAGTCTCCAGGCAGGGTTAGAGACCCAGTACTTC; CDR3 protein: CASSLQAGLETQYF